The T cell receptor beta chain described here comes from a study of blood T cell repertoires in COVID-19. About the study: T cells, B-cell-depleted T cells, or PBMCs supplied cDNA or gDNA.

Participant ages covered about 18 to 89 years across 24 US areas. The authors' processing: Amplification of reference gene primers was used by the study to estimate nucleated cell counts. Some clones are missing from TCRdb's copy, which holds only in-frame ones; the method was immunoSEQ multiplex PCR. V, J and clone size are taken as reported in that table, and D and trimming were inferred from the DNA itself. The repertoire includes 200,000 or so clones, about 79% of them detected once, and 1.3% sits in the top ten. Per germline, CDR1 SGHAT and CDR2 FQNNGV. The CDR3 consists of 14 residues. Trimming shortened V by 0 bases and J by 2 bases, and 5 bases separated the two germline ends.

Material for sequencing was PBMCs or T cells enriched from blood (not recorded which). V and J are TRBV11-2 and TRBJ1-3; D unresolved. The clonotype comes from a woman in her forties with acute COVID-19. DNA for the CDR3: TGTGCCAGCAGCTTAGACAGAACTGGAAACACCATATATTTT. Protein: CASSLDRTGNTIYF.